The present T cell receptor (beta chain) was sequenced within a study of identical twins (dated by TCRdb to about 2016). About the full investigation: To test whether fetal clonotypes persist, the study used deep sequencing on TCR alpha and beta repertoires from monozygotic twins, unrelated adults of various ages, and cord blood. To rule out contamination, replicate twin experiments were performed at different times with different library preparation protocols. The paper's findings and limits, for the study overall: Because the same donors could not be followed over many years, conclusions were based on cross-sectional statistical analysis. Out-of-frame TCR alpha sequences shared between twins showed an excess of low generation-probability sequences compared with coincidental sharing between unrelated individuals. The excess sharing between twins in beta out-of-frame sequences was weaker because fewer shared sequences reduced the signal-to-noise ratio. Abundant cord blood beta clonotypes carried fewer insertions; young adult naive repertoires showed a weaker similar trend, while memory repertoires showed none. Recombination models systematically underestimated out-of-frame TCR alpha sharing in monozygotic twins but agreed with sharing between unrelated individuals. Zero-insertion analyses could be partly confounded by invariant T cells such as MAIT and iNKT, although diverse VJ usage argued against such confounding for most clonotypes.

From cysteine to phenylalanine, the CDR3 is 15 amino acids long. Just the 45-base CDR3 DNA is kept, in frame starting at base 1. CDR1 and CDR2 are read off the germline V gene (reference sequence) as SSHAT and FNYEAQ. The germline V and J ends show losses of 1 base and 4 bases respectively, and no gene match explains 4 bases of the junction. Every donor was a healthy Caucasian. The twin cohort consisted of three pairs of female monozygotic twins, all aged roughly 18 to 29 years. The RNA used for TCR libraries was isolated from peripheral blood mononuclear cells. The library came from 5' RACE. The sequencing machine was an Illumina HiSeq 2000. Template switching added a universal primer binding site, and the final cDNA carried a unique molecular identifier that allowed TCR cDNA molecules to be counted accurately. Specific primers in the conserved constant-segment region were used to synthesize first-strand cDNA for TCR alpha and beta chains. To control for contamination, every cDNA library carried two barcodes: a SMART-Mk sample barcode plus Illumina barcodes. TruSeq adapter sequences along with Illumina sample barcodes were introduced in two successive PCR steps. Sequencing of the TCR alpha and beta cDNA libraries was done on the Illumina HiSeq platform using custom primers. The authors processed their data as follows. MiGEC was used to process raw reads and extract unique molecular identifiers, and MiXCR was used to find CDR3 positions. Recombination models were inferred per individual with the repgenHMM and IGoR tools using an EM algorithm. The tcR package in R was used for shared clonotype analysis, with sharing normalized by the product of cloneset sizes. To study raw recombination without the effects of thymic and clonal selection, out-of-frame nonproductive sequences were analyzed. Through fastp at Q25 and MiXCR, TCRdb rebuilt clones from the public reads, retaining in-frame beta chains. When rows share a CDR3 protein, they turn into one entry using the most common DNA and genes. These V and J calls originate from TCRdb's pipeline instead of the authors' own analysis. The sample has some 900,000 distinct CDR3 sequences on record, more than 9% of them singletons. Jointly, the top ten make up around 1.5% of the sample.

This clonotype appeared a few times. It has no known antigen specificity. No base quality information exists; no much larger clone differs at one position. The same data also contributed to another study, on yellow fever vaccine responses in identical twins. The second study's authors report: According to the authors, the vaccine-induced T cell response in identical twins seemed to be partly convergent and partly specific to each individual. In identical twins, the study followed T cell clones that responded to the vaccine with precision.

This receptor was taken from a woman between 18 and 30 years old in good health. Recombination connected TRBV7-7 to TRBJ2-3; 8 junctional bases match TRBD1. The sequencing sample was made of PBMCs. The sequence in DNA is TGTGCCAGCAGCTTAGGGGACAGGCGTTCAGATACGCAGTATTTT. Its protein reads: CASSLGDRRSDTQYF.